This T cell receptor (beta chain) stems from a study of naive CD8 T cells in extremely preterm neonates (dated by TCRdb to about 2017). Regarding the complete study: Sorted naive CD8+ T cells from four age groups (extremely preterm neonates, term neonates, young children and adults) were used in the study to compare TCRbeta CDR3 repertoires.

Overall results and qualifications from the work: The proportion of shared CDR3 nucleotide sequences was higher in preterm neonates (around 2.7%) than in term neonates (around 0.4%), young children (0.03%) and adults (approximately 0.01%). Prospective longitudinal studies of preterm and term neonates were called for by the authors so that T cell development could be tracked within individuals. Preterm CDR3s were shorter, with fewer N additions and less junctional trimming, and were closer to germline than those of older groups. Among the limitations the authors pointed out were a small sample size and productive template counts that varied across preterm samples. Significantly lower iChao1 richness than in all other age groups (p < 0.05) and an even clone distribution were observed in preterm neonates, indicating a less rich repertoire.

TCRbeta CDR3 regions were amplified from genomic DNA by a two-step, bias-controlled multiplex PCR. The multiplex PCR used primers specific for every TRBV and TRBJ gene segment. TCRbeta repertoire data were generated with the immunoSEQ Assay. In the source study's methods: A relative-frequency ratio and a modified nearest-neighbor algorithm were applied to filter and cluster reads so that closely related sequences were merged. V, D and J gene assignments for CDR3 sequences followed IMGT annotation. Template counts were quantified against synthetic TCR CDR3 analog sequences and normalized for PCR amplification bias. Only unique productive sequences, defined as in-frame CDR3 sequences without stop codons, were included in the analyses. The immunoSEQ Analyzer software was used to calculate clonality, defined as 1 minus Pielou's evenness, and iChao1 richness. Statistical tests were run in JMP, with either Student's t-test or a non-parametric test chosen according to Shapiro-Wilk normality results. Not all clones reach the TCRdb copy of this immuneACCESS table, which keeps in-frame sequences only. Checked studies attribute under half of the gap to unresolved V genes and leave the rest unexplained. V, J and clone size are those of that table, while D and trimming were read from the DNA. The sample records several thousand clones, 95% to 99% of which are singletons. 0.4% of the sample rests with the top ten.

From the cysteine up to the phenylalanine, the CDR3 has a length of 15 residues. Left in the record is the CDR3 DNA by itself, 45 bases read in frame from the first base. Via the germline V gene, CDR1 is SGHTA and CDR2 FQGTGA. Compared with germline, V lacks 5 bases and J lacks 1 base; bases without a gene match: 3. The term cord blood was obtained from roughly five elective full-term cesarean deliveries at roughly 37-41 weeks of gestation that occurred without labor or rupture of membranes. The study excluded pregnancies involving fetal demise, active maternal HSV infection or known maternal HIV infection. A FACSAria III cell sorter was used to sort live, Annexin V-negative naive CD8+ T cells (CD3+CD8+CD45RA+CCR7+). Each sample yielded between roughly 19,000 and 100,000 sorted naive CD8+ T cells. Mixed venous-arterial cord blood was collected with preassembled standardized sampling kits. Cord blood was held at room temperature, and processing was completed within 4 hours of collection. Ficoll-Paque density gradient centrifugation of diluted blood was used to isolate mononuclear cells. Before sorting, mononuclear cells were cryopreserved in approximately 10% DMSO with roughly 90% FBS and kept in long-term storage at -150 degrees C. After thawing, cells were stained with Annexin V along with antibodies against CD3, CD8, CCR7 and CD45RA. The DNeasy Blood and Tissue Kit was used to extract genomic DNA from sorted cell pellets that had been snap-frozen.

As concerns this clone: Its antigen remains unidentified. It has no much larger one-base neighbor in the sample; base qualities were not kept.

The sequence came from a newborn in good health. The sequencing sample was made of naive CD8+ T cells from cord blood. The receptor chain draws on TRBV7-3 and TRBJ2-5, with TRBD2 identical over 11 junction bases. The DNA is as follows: TGTGCCAGCAGCGATAGCGGGGGGGGCCAAGAGACCCAGTACTTC. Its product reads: CASSDSGGGQETQYF.